The table lists the clone carrying this T cell receptor beta chain with a few counts. TCRdb redid the calling of the 5' RACE reads with MiXCR, one entry per CDR3 protein. This sample has approximately 440,000 distinct CDR3 sequences, with roughly 20% found just once. The record originates from a study of T-cell memory formation after mild COVID-19. Germline lookup yields CDR1 DFQATT and CDR2 SNEGSKA (reference sequence). Between the trimmed V and J ends, which lost 8 bases and 1 base, there was a span of 13 bases. The CDR3 runs to 13 residues. The chain carries TRBV20-1 and TRBJ2-3; maybe TRBD1 (5 bases). Sequencing used PBMCs or a T cell subset sorted from them (not recorded which). This receptor was obtained from an adult woman who had mild COVID-19 (a few samples of this study predate the infection). Cell type and time point are not known. CDR3 in DNA: TGCAGTTCCCAGGGCCCGCGCACAGATACGCAGTATTTT. Translation: CSSQGPRTDTQYF.